These 3 T cell receptor beta chains were sequenced from one sample in a study of naive and memory T cell subsets. For blood and skin samples, reverse transcription used TCR alpha and beta constant primers. TCRdb independently ran MiXCR on the UMI-ligation and nested PCR reads; one entry per CDR3 protein. Here the sample spans 17,000 or so distinct CDR3 sequences, 8.5% to 10% being singletons. The treatment here: skin biopsy from PPD injection site in Mantoux-positive individual. Cells were not sorted; total RNA input targeted roughly 1 to 1,100 ng. Specimen: skin, collected from a tuberculin skin test site. The receptors were gathered from an adult in good health.

This clonotype has a count of ten or more. The chain uses TRBV7-8 and TRBJ2-1; 9 nucleotides match TRBD2. The germline V gene has CDR1 SGHVS and CDR2 FQNEAQ. V gave up 2 bases and J gave up 6 bases; unmatched junction bases: 11. CDR3 length: 17 amino acids. CDR3 in amino acids: CASSLSSGTSSINEQFF. The CDR3 bases are TGTGCCAGCAGCTTAAGTTCTGGGACTAGCTCTATCAATGAGCAGTTCTTC.

In this sample, this clonotype turned up many times. The chain combines TRBV18 with TRBJ2-1; the D is unclear. Germline CDR1 is KGHSH and CDR2 is LQKENI. Trimming took 1 base from V and 2 from J, leaving 9 bases between them. The CDR3 contains 15 residues. The CDR3 bases are TGTGCCAGCTCACCACGCCGACCCCCCTACAATGAGCAGTTCTTC. It is translated as CASSPRRPPYNEQFF.

This chain joins TRBV4-1 and TRBJ2-1, with TRBD1 matching 8 bases. CDR3 length equals 19 residues. Per the germline V gene, CDR1 is MGHRA and CDR2 is YSYEKL. V was clipped by 3 bases and J by 7 bases; unmatched bases: 20. The CDR3 bases are TGCGCCAGCAGCCACCCCTCACCTTGGGAGACAGGGGCTTGGAATGAGCAGTTCTTC. It encodes CASSHPSPWETGAWNEQFF.